This T cell receptor beta chain stems from a study of post-analysis software for immune sequencing data. Study information: Relapsing-remitting, secondary progressive and progressive-relapsing forms of multiple sclerosis all featured among disease courses.

Prepared libraries of TCR beta cDNA carried unique molecular identifiers. A population of about 1 to 11 million T cells gave rise to roughly 0.5 million cDNA molecules. From the PCR reads, TCRdb called clonotypes with MiXCR, one entry per CDR3 protein. The data contain roughly 540,000 distinct CDR3 sequences, approximately 34% of them singletons. V was pared by 1 base and J by 4 bases, with 10 bases between. Germline CDR1 is SGHTA and CDR2 is FQGTGA. CDR3 length equals 14 residues. Overall study findings and caveats: Comparison of patients with controls showed a handful of TRBV segments more frequent in patients, TRBV5-6, TRBV5-1 and TRBV20-1 among them. Multiple sclerosis patients showed significantly lower normalized Chao1 diversity than controls did. When the samples were clustered directly with F measure, those that had been prepared in the same batch showed strong co-clustering.

Of note for this clonotype: Antigen specificity is unknown.

V gene TRBV7-3 combines with J gene TRBJ1-1; D gene ambiguous. Sequences were obtained from blood. The receptor comes from a girl aged 2 to 17 with multiple sclerosis. The CDR3 DNA sequence: TGTGCCAGCAGCTTAAGTTCGGGGAGCACTGAAGCTTTCTTT. It specifies CASSLSSGSTEAFF.